Listed below are T cell receptor beta chains from one sample, sequenced in a study of cytomegalovirus exposure and HLA in healthy donors. TCRdb's copy holds only in-frame clones and misses some; the assay was immunoSEQ multiplex PCR. The sample consists of roughly 120,000 clones, about 80% of them appearing once. The sequenced sample consisted of PBMCs. The receptors originated from a female donor in good health and CMV-seropositive. CDR3s include the opening cysteine and the closing phenylalanine or tryptophan.

j_call	v_call	cdr3_aa
TRBJ2-5	TRBV19	CASSIWAGAAQETQYF
TRBJ1-1	TRBV7-9	CASSSRRGTGWMNTEAFF
TRBJ1-5	TRBV4-1	CASSQDGGASNQPQHF
TRBJ2-3	TRBV5-1	CASSPDKSGGTDTQYF
TRBJ2-3	TRBV6-1	CASSVSGGAGTDTQYF
TRBJ1-3	TRBV5-4	CASSSGLLFSGNTIYF
TRBJ1-5	TRBV7-8	CASSPGYSWGPNQPQHF
TRBJ1-1	TRBV19	CASSAPSWTEAFF
TRBJ2-7	TRBV7-2	CASSLSREQYF
TRBJ1-1	TRBV6-5	CASTGKLNTEAFF
TRBJ1-1	TRBV5-1	CASSLETGFRAFF
TRBJ1-6	TRBV30	CAWSVQGGGALHF
TRBJ1-2	TRBV6-1	CASSGAYGYTF
TRBJ1-5	TRBV27	CASSAGTVSLSNQPQHF
TRBJ1-1	TRBV4-1	CASSQVAGGRTEAFF
.	TRBV5-1	CASSSGTFYEQYF
TRBJ1-2	TRBV2	CATPRDRGYGYTF
TRBJ2-1	TRBV4-2	CASSHRGTSGGRYNEQFF
TRBJ1-2	TRBV28	CASSPLGANYGYTF
TRBJ1-5	TRBV30	CAWSGIHGQPQHF
TRBJ2-3	TRBV6-1	CASSEGGGQLGTDTQYF
TRBJ1-1	TRBV5-1	CASSLVFAGGFTEAFF
TRBJ2-2	TRBV19	CASSPSGGSNTGELFF
TRBJ2-5	TRBV7-9	CASSLQGIQETQYF
TRBJ1-1	TRBV18	CASSHPTGLNTEAFF
TRBJ2-5	TRBV9	CASSVGQGQETQYF
TRBJ2-3	TRBV14	CASSQGTSSTDTQYF
TRBJ2-2	TRBV10-3	CAISEFRITGELFF
TRBJ1-1	TRBV6-5	CASRPWVTGGPLAFF
TRBJ2-1	TRBV4-2	CASSQSSGGGSYNEQFF
TRBJ1-6	TRBV28	CASSLQGAMSPLHF